A single TCR beta chain is shown here with its context. It has no known antigen specificity. No qualities accompany the bases; no much larger clone lies one base away. This sample was included in a study of lymphopenia after photon versus proton radiotherapy (dated by TCRdb to the late 2010s). Background for the entire study: Photon and proton radiation therapy were compared by the study for their immunological effects in patients with gastrointestinal tumors who developed high-grade lymphopenia. The study was designed to characterize how the impact on the immune system differs between the two radiation modalities. A cohort of some 20 patients with gastrointestinal tumors who received either photon or proton therapy and subsequently developed lymphopenia was included.

For CDR1 and CDR2, the germline V gene lists SQVTM and ANQGSEA. The CDR3, from cysteine to phenylalanine, totals 12 residues. CDR3 DNA only is kept here, 36 bases in frame from base 1. V was cut back by 7 bases and J by 0 bases, leaving a gap of 10 bases between them. Paper-wide results and their limitations: The authors looked at the survival association only in patients who died, and they framed better survival with proton therapy as a possibility rather than a demonstrated result. During treatment, patients who received proton therapy stayed relatively stable, whereas patients who received photon therapy lost naive T cells and TCR diversity and gained effector/memory populations. Once the lymphocyte count had reached its nadir, the repertoires of photon-treated patients showed oligoclonal expansion, particularly of CD8+ Temra cells, and this expansion drove the decline in diversity. Across the cohort, a larger post-nadir drop in TCR diversity was inversely correlated with overall survival time among patients who died.

The library was obtained by the immunoSEQ multiplex PCR assay. T cell repertoires were profiled by deep sequencing of rearranged TCR beta loci, alongside multiparametric flow cytometry. This immuneACCESS table, as held by TCRdb, lists in-frame sequences with V and J called but not all clones. Of the missing ones, under half trace to an unresolved V gene in checked studies; the others have no known cause. The sample profile shows more than 70,000 clones; 65% to 85% of them were found once. Together, the top ten hold roughly 1.4% of the sample. The chain employs TRBV29-1 and TRBJ2-7; a tentative D match to TRBD2 spans 6 bases. This clonotype was sampled from a man in his 60s with pancreatic cancer. The sample consisted of peripheral blood, taken from a patient treated with proton-based radiotherapy. For the CDR3, the sequence is CSGRGTSYEQYF. DNA sequence: TGCAGCGGTCGGGGGACCTCCTACGAGCAGTACTTC.